Sequencing of this TCR beta chain was carried out in a study of metastatic and nonmetastatic thyroid tumors. TCRdb re-called the PCR reads via MiXCR. This table has 70,000 or so clones, over 12% appearing once. The CDR3 sequence is 16 residues long. Germline assignment: CDR1 SNHLY and CDR2 FYNNEI. Trimming stripped 2 bases from V and 0 bases from J, with 8 bases between. Thyroid surgery was preceded by no treatment in any patient. At least ten counts were recorded for this clone. The chain uses TRBV2 and TRBJ2-6; no clear D gene. The origin of this receptor is a male donor with papillary thyroid cancer or a benign thyroid nodule (not recorded which). Some clones in this sample may be carry-over from other donors' samples. The source material was blood. CDR3: CASSEQHSSGANVLTF. CDR3 nucleotides: TGTGCCAGCAGTGAACAGCACTCCTCTGGGGCCAACGTCCTGACTTTC.